Listed below are T cell receptor beta chains from one sample, sequenced in a study of T-cell reconstitution after alpha-beta-depleted transplantation in children. From the PCR reads, TCRdb called clonotypes with MiXCR, one entry per CDR3 protein. This sample yields about 490,000 distinct CDR3 sequences, of which roughly a tenth are seen a single time; 2% belongs to the top ten. The sequencing used PBMCs, collected before TCRalphabeta/CD19-depleted stem cell transplant. These receptor sequences come from a child under 10 years old with inherited bone marrow failure, due to receive a stem cell transplant. Each CDR3 is given with its conserved first and last residue. D genes are given only for firm matches. The size of a clone is reported for some rows only, either as once, few or many, or as a class for expanded clones.

d_gene,abundance,j_gene,v_gene,CDR3aa,CDR3nt
NA,many,TRBJ2-5,TRBV6-1,CASSPLIGQETQYF,TGTGCCAGCAGCCCTCTGATTGGTCAGGAGACCCAGTACTTC
NA,few,TRBJ2-7,TRBV27,CASSFGANEQYF,TGTGCCAGCAGTTTTGGGGCCAACGAGCAGTACTTC
NA,NA,TRBJ2-1,TRBV25-1,CASSGRIGSSYNEQFF,TGTGCCAGCAGTGGCCGTATCGGTAGCTCCTACAATGAGCAGTTCTTC
TRBD1,NA,TRBJ1-2,TRBV7-8,CASSSTGAVGGYTF,TGTGCCAGCAGCTCGACAGGGGCGGTGGGTGGCTACACCTTC
NA,NA,TRBJ1-2,TRBV3-1,CASSQDRSWHGYTF,TGTGCCAGCAGCCAAGATCGGAGTTGGCACGGCTACACCTTC
NA,many,TRBJ2-1,TRBV12-3/TRBV12-4,CASSLWGINSYNEQFF,TGTGCCAGCAGTTTGTGGGGAATCAACTCCTACAATGAGCAGTTCTTC
TRBD2,many,TRBJ2-5,TRBV27,CASSLTALAGEETQYF,TGTGCCAGCAGTTTAACGGCCCTAGCGGGAGAAGAGACCCAGTACTTC
TRBD2,many,TRBJ2-1,TRBV5-1,CASSGGSDNNEQFF,TGCGCCAGCAGCGGCGGGAGCGATAACAATGAGCAGTTCTTC
NA,many,TRBJ2-3,TRBV6-1,CASSQPHLADTQYF,TGTGCCAGCAGCCAACCCCATCTCGCAGATACGCAGTATTTT
NA,few,TRBJ2-1,TRBV7-2,CASRRSRADEQFF,TGTGCCAGCAGAAGGAGCAGGGCGGATGAGCAGTTCTTC
TRBD2,many,TRBJ2-7,TRBV5-5,CASSWISWREGLLYEQYF,TGTGCCAGCAGCTGGATCTCCTGGCGGGAGGGCCTATTGTACGAGCAGTACTTC
NA,NA,TRBJ2-7,TRBV5-4,CASSLVGGDSYEQYF,TGTGCCAGCAGCTTGGTAGGGGGTGACTCCTACGAGCAGTACTTC
NA,many,TRBJ1-5,TRBV12-3/TRBV12-4,CASSSGLTYQPQHF,TGTGCCAGCAGCTCGGGACTAACTTACCAGCCCCAGCATTTT
NA,NA,TRBJ2-1,TRBV20-1,CSASPVTYNEQFF,TGCAGTGCTAGCCCAGTAACCTACAATGAGCAGTTCTTC
TRBD1,NA,TRBJ2-7,TRBV27,CASSLLQGSYAEQYF,TGTGCCAGCAGTTTATTACAGGGGTCCTACGCCGAGCAGTACTTC
NA,many,TRBJ1-1,TRBV6-5,CASSYSRQGLNTEAFF,TGTGCCAGCAGTTACTCGAGGCAGGGACTGAACACTGAAGCTTTCTTT
NA,NA,TRBJ1-5,TRBV27,CASRPTVSNQPQHF,TGTGCCAGCAGGCCGACAGTTAGCAATCAGCCCCAGCATTTT
TRBD2,many,TRBJ2-1,TRBV9,CASSVGSGSLLSINEQFF,TGTGCCAGCAGCGTAGGTAGCGGGAGTTTATTGTCTATCAATGAGCAGTTCTTC
TRBD1,many,TRBJ2-5,TRBV27,CASSLVRGTETQYF,TGTGCCAGCAGTTTAGTCAGGGGGACGGAGACCCAGTACTTC
NA,few,TRBJ2-2,TRBV7-8,CASSRGSRELFF,TGTGCCAGCAGCCGGGGTTCCAGGGAGCTGTTTTTT
TRBD2,many,TRBJ2-1,TRBV20-1,CSASRSGRSYNEQFF,TGCAGTGCTAGTCGCAGCGGGAGGTCCTACAATGAGCAGTTCTTC
TRBD2,many,TRBJ2-5,TRBV6-5,CASSLGLAGVKTQYF,TGTGCCAGCAGTTTGGGACTAGCGGGAGTGAAGACCCAGTACTTC
NA,many,TRBJ1-2,TRBV6-2/TRBV6-3,CASSRLYGYTF,TGTGCCAGCAGTCGCCTCTATGGCTACACCTTC
NA,many,TRBJ2-3,TRBV27,CASSFFLGDTQYF,TGTGCCAGCAGTTTTTTCCTAGGTGATACGCAGTATTTT
NA,few,TRBJ2-1,TRBV20-1,CSASGRRENEQFF,TGCAGTGCTAGCGGGAGACGGGAAAATGAGCAGTTCTTC
NA,many,TRBJ2-3,TRBV5-4,CASSLLADTDTQYF,TGTGCCAGCAGCTTGTTGGCTGACACAGATACGCAGTATTTT
TRBD1,many,TRBJ1-1,TRBV5-5,CASSTDRPSPKWTEAFF,TGTGCCAGCAGCACGGACAGGCCCTCCCCAAAGTGGACTGAAGCTTTCTTT
TRBD2,few,TRBJ2-5,TRBV7-9,CASSPGTSGFLQETQYF,TGTGCCAGCAGCCCTGGGACTAGCGGGTTCCTCCAAGAGACCCAGTACTTC
NA,NA,TRBJ2-5,TRBV29-1,CSVPQISWETQYF,TGCAGCGTGCCACAGATAAGTTGGGAGACCCAGTACTTC
TRBD1,many,TRBJ2-4,TRBV27,CASSSPRTGRSKNIQYF,TGTGCCAGCAGTTCCCCCAGGACAGGGCGATCCAAAAACATTCAGTACTTC
NA,many,TRBJ2-7,TRBV12-3/TRBV12-4,CASSSTEMGEQYF,TGTGCCAGCAGCTCTACCGAAATGGGGGAGCAGTACTTC
NA,NA,TRBJ2-1,TRBV7-9,CASSLGLFCQDNEQFF,TGTGCCAGCAGCCTAGGGCTCTTCTGCCAAGACAATGAGCAGTTCTTC
TRBD1,many,TRBJ1-2,TRBV6-2/TRBV6-3,CAITTGGGYTF,TGTGCCATCACGACAGGGGGCGGCTACACCTTC
TRBD2,many,TRBJ2-5,TRBV24-1,CATSDPLAGEETQYF,TGTGCCACCAGTGATCCACTAGCGGGAGAAGAGACCCAGTACTTC
TRBD2,few,TRBJ2-5,TRBV9,CASSELLAGRETQYF,TGTGCCAGCAGCGAACTACTAGCGGGAAGAGAGACCCAGTACTTC
TRBD2,many,TRBJ2-7,TRBV18,CASSPLAGRLSF,TGTGCCAGCTCCCCCTTAGCGGGGCGCCTTTCCTTC
TRBD2,many,TRBJ2-1,TRBV12-3/TRBV12-4,CASSGTSGTTNSYNEQFF,TGTGCCAGCAGTGGGACTAGCGGGACCACAAACTCCTACAATGAGCAGTTCTTC
TRBD1,many,TRBJ1-1,TRBV7-9,CASSYTGATEAFF,TGTGCCAGCAGCTATACAGGGGCCACTGAAGCTTTCTTT
TRBD1,NA,TRBJ1-1,TRBV5-4,CASSWGQSLMNTEAFF,TGTGCCAGCAGCTGGGGACAGAGCCTTATGAACACTGAAGCTTTCTTT
NA,NA,TRBJ2-4,TRBV2,CASSEGYGIQYF,TGTGCCAGCAGTGAAGGGTATGGCATTCAGTACTTC
NA,many,TRBJ2-2,TRBV4-3,CASSQDGRASTGELFF,TGCGCCAGCAGCCAAGATGGGCGGGCCAGTACCGGGGAGCTGTTTTTT
TRBD2,many,TRBJ2-3,TRBV6-1,CASSEWTSGRPEYF,TGTGCCAGCAGTGAATGGACTAGCGGGAGGCCCGAATATTTT
TRBD2,few,TRBJ2-7,TRBV20-1,CSARDPLQREAFGGQYF,TGCAGTGCTAGAGATCCCCTCCAGCGGGAGGCCTTCGGGGGACAGTACTTC
NA,many,TRBJ2-7,TRBV7-9,CASSFGRSSYEQYF,TGTGCCAGCAGCTTTGGCAGGAGCTCCTACGAGCAGTACTTC
NA,many,TRBJ2-3,TRBV6-1,CASSERPPWVPDTQYF,TGTGCCAGCAGTGAAAGGCCCCCTTGGGTCCCAGATACGCAGTATTTT
NA,few,TRBJ2-7,TRBV30,CAWSEAYEQYF,TGTGCCTGGAGTGAGGCCTACGAGCAGTACTTC
TRBD2,many,TRBJ2-7,TRBV7-2,CASSLVGGTRGEQYF,TGTGCCAGCAGCTTAGTAGGGGGGACTAGGGGCGAGCAGTACTTC
TRBD1,NA,TRBJ2-1,TRBV7-2,CASSFFPRDREYNEQFF,TGTGCCAGCAGCTTTTTCCCCCGGGACAGGGAATACAATGAGCAGTTCTTC
TRBD1,NA,TRBJ1-1,TRBV19,CASGTGMNTEAFF,TGTGCCAGTGGGACAGGTATGAACACTGAAGCTTTCTTT
NA,NA,TRBJ2-2,TRBV20-1,CSAVGGSTRPLTGELFF,TGCAGTGCCGTGGGCGGTTCCACTAGACCTTTGACCGGGGAGCTGTTTTTT
TRBD1,NA,TRBJ2-4,TRBV5-1,CASSLEITGGAGNIQYF,TGCGCCAGCAGCTTGGAGATAACAGGGGGCGCCGGAAACATTCAGTACTTC
TRBD2,many,TRBJ2-2,TRBV29-1,CSVEDLPSGSRNTGELFF,TGCAGCGTTGAAGATCTACCTAGCGGGAGTCGTAACACCGGGGAGCTGTTTTTT